The 28 T cell receptor beta chains in this list originate from one sample, sequenced in a study of vaccination effects on CD4 cells after COVID-19. No antigens are known for them. The repertoire was sequenced with immunoSEQ multiplex PCR; TCRdb's copy has only in-frame clones and lacks some. Of 72,000 or so clones listed, about 74% are singletons. Subsequent to roughly 9 days of culture, CD4+ T cells were isolated. Subjects were given two BNT162b2 or mRNA-1273 vaccine doses. The source was CD4+ T cells from PBMCs cultured without peptide, collected after COVID-19 vaccination. The receptors come from a human donor who received a COVID-19 vaccine.

J is TRBJ2-3 and V is TRBV5-6, with 8 bases that match TRBD1. Germline values: CDR1 SGHDT, CDR2 YYEEEE. Trimming took 4 bases from V and 0 from J; bases not matched to a gene: 7. The CDR3 has 16 residues. DNA for the CDR3: TGTGCCAGCAGCGGGGACAGGCCCCTGAGCACAGATACGCAGTATTTT. The encoded protein is CASSGDRPLSTDTQYF.

The chain carries TRBV7-9 and TRBJ2-5; 14 nucleotides line up with TRBD2. There are 17 residues in the CDR3. Germline values: CDR1 SEHNR, CDR2 FQNEAQ (reference sequence). V was pared by 1 base and J by 0 bases, with 1 base of the junction left unmatched. As DNA, the CDR3 is TGTGCCAGCAGCTTAGGGACTAGCGGGGGGTACCAAGAGACCCAGTACTTC. It is translated as CASSLGTSGGYQETQYF.

This clone was seen only a few times. The genes are TRBV4-1 and TRBJ1-4; perhaps TRBD1 as D (5 bases). The length of the CDR3 is 15 residues. V was pared by 2 bases and J by 4 bases, with 11 bases between. The germline V gene encodes CDR1 MGHRA and CDR2 YSYEKL. Written as DNA, the CDR3 is TGCGCCAGCAGCCAAAAAGACAGTTTTAATGAAAAACTGTTTTTT. It specifies CASSQKDSFNEKLFF.

The chain is built from TRBV19 and TRBJ1-2; 7 nucleotides match TRBD1. This CDR3 has 16 amino acids. V was clipped by 8 bases and J by 6 bases; unmatched bases: 18. CDR1 is LNHDA, CDR2 SQIVND, per germline (reference sequence). The CDR3 loop reads CASSRDSDFPRDGYTF. The DNA for the CDR3 is TGTGCCAGTTCCCGGGACAGCGATTTCCCGCGCGATGGCTACACCTTC.

The chain couples TRBV19 to TRBJ1-1, with a possible D match to TRBD1 (5 bases). Trimming removed 6 bases from V and 0 bases from J, with 14 bases in between. This CDR3 is built from 15 residues. CDR1 is LNHDA and CDR2 is SQIVND in the germline V gene (reference sequence). CDR3 nucleotide sequence: TGTGCCAGTAGCGTGAGGGACGGACTGAACACTGAAGCTTTCTTT. It codes for CASSVRDGLNTEAFF.

The V call is TRBV25-1, the J call TRBJ2-5; D unclear. Deletions cut 4 bases from V and 4 bases from J, with 4 bases between. Per the germline V gene, CDR1 is MGHDK and CDR2 is SYGVNS. The CDR3 loop spans 11 amino acids. The CDR3 region has the DNA TGTGCCAGCAGTGTTAGAGAGACCCAGTACTTC. Translated: CASSVRETQYF.

The rearrangement links TRBV7-2 to TRBJ2-5; 8 nucleotides agree with TRBD2. This CDR3 region has 17 residues. V was clipped by 5 bases and J by 7 bases; unmatched bases: 18. Germline assignment: CDR1 SGHTA and CDR2 FQGNSA. The CDR3 spells CASSPPGLAGAGGTQYF. The CDR3 DNA reads TGTGCCAGCAGCCCGCCGGGGTTGGCGGGGGCGGGGGGGACCCAGTACTTC.

This chain links TRBV7-3 with TRBJ2-2; 8 bases agree with TRBD1. This CDR3 has 15 residues. J lost 4 bases, V lost 5 bases, and 6 bases had no gene match. Germline V gives CDR1 SGHTA, CDR2 FQGTGA. The DNA of the CDR3 is TGTGCCAGCAGCCCCCAGGGGGCAGGCACCGGGGAGCTGTTTTTT. This sequence encodes CASSPQGAGTGELFF.

The rearrangement uses TRBV5-4 and TRBJ2-2; the D is unclear. Germline CDR1 is SGHNT and CDR2 is YYREEE (reference sequence). Trimming removed 3 bases from V and 8 bases from J, with 8 bases in between. The CDR3 has 12 amino acids. In DNA form, the CDR3 reads TGTGCCAGCAGCTCCCAGTGGGGGGAGCTGTTTTTT. Translated, it gives CASSSQWGELFF.

This clone is labeled as medium-sized. V usage is TRBV7-2 and J usage is TRBJ1-6, with D unclear. V shed 2 bases and J shed 7 bases, with 15 bases lying between them. In germline, CDR1 is SGHTA, CDR2 FQGNSA. The CDR3 consists of 16 residues. CDR3 coding DNA: TGTGCCAGCAGCTTATTTTCGGGATTCGGGAATTCACCCCTCCACTTT. Protein sequence: CASSLFSGFGNSPLHF. The complete variable domain, with remaining parts taken from reference TRBV7-2 and TRBJ1-6, reads GAGVSQSPSNKVTEKGKDVELRCDPISGHTALYWYRQSLGQGLEFLIYFQGNSAPDKSGLPSDRFSAERTGGSVSTLTIQRTQQEDSAVYLCASSLFSGFGNSPLHFGNGTRLTVT.

This chain uses TRBV5-1 with TRBJ2-3; D is unresolved. This CDR3 region has 14 residues. V was clipped by 1 base and J by 5 bases, with 11 bases between them. Germline V gene data show CDR1 as SGHRS and CDR2 as YFSETQ. The CDR3 nucleotides read TGCGCCAGCAGCTTGTCGGGTTCTGTAGATACGCAGTATTTT. Translation: CASSLSGSVDTQYF. Full variable domain (missing parts from reference TRBV5-1 and TRBJ2-3): KAGVTQTPRYLIKTRGQQVTLSCSPISGHRSVSWYQQTPGQGLQFLFEYFSETQRNKGNFPGRFSGRQFSNSRSEMNVSTLELGDSALYLCASSLSGSVDTQYFGPGTRLTVL.

V usage is TRBV23-1 and J usage is TRBJ2-1, with 8 bases fitting TRBD2. TRBV23-1 is identified as an open reading frame with a role that is uncertain. The V segment lost 8 bases and the J segment 7 bases; nucleotides outside the gene matches: 13. The length of the CDR3 is 15 residues. As DNA, the CDR3 is TGCGCCAGCGTCCCCTACGGGGGGGGTAATAATGAGCAGTTCTTC. It codes for CASVPYGGGNNEQFF.

V usage is TRBV12-3 or TRBV12-4 and J usage is TRBJ1-2, with 10 bases lining up with TRBD1. V lost 6 bases and J lost 4; bases outside the gene matches: 2. This CDR3 comprises 13 residues. The CDR3 loop reads CASRTGGSYGYTF. In DNA, the CDR3 is TGTGCCAGCAGGACAGGGGGCTCCTATGGCTACACCTTC.

This clone was recorded only once. This chain connects TRBV11-3 to TRBJ2-2, with TRBD2 matching 10 bases. CDR3 length equals 16 residues. The J segment lost 1 base and the V segment lost 3 bases, leaving 2 bases of the junction unmatched. Germline CDR1 and CDR2: SGHNT and YENEEA. CDR3: CASSLGLARNTGELFF. The CDR3 DNA is TGTGCCAGCAGCTTGGGACTAGCGAGGAACACCGGGGAGCTGTTTTTT. The entire variable domain, with the rest obtained from reference TRBV11-3 and TRBJ2-2, is as follows: EAGVVQSPRYKIIEKKQPVAFWCNPISGHNTLYWYLQNLGQGPELLIRYENEEAVDDSQLPKDRFSAERLKGVDSTLKIQPAELGDSAVYLCASSLGLARNTGELFFGEGSRLTVL.

The V call is TRBV19, the J call TRBJ1-3; 11 nucleotides match TRBD1. Per germline, CDR1 LNHDA and CDR2 SQIVND (reference sequence). The CDR3 totals 17 residues. J lost 3 bases, V lost 3 bases, and 7 bases had no gene match. CDR3 nucleotide sequence: TGTGCCAGTAGTATCACCGGGACAGGGGGTGTTGGAAACACCATATATTTT. Its protein is CASSITGTGGVGNTIYF.

This clone turned up a few times. The chain recombines TRBV5-1 with TRBJ1-1, with no clear D. CDR3 length equals 14 residues. Deletions cut 1 base from V and 1 base from J, with 8 bases between. CDR1 and CDR2 from the germline V gene are SGHRS and YFSETQ. CDR3 loop: CASSLKPPNTEAFF. CDR3 in DNA: TGCGCCAGCAGCTTGAAACCGCCGAACACTGAAGCTTTCTTT.

The chain combines TRBV6-5 with TRBJ1-6; the D gene is possibly TRBD1 (6 bases). The CDR3 has 15 residues. Between the trimmed V and J ends, which lost 6 bases and 5 bases, there was a span of 14 bases. Germline CDR1 reads MNHEY; CDR2 reads SVGAGI. The CDR3 coding sequence is TGTGCCAGCAGACCCTACAGGGTTAATAATTCACCCCTCCACTTT. Amino acids: CASRPYRVNNSPLHF.

V usage is TRBV5-6 and J usage is TRBJ1-2; D is undetermined. The CDR3 covers 16 residues. Germline V gives CDR1 SGHDT, CDR2 YYEEEE. Between the trimmed V and J ends, which lost 0 bases and 0 bases, there was a span of 12 bases. The CDR3 loop is CASSLAGPPTNYGYTF. The CDR3 DNA reads TGTGCCAGCAGCTTGGCCGGACCCCCTACTAACTATGGCTACACCTTC.

This rearrangement joins TRBV12-3 or TRBV12-4 to TRBJ1-1; D not certain. Trimming removed 5 bases at V and 4 bases at J, with 8 bases between. The CDR3 runs 12 residues. In nucleotides, the CDR3 is TGTGCCAGCAGTGACCCCGCCACTGAAGCTTTCTTT. The encoded protein is CASSDPATEAFF.

The rearrangement joins TRBV19 to TRBJ2-6, with 14 bases matching TRBD2. V trimming: 8 bases; J trimming: 2 bases; junction bases outside the gene matches: 2. Germline assignment: CDR1 LNHDA and CDR2 SQIVND (reference sequence). The CDR3 extends over 16 amino acids. The CDR3 is CASGGLAGAGANVLTF. In DNA form, the CDR3 reads TGTGCCAGTGGGGGACTAGCGGGGGCTGGGGCCAACGTCCTGACTTTC.

This clone was counted once. The chain carries TRBV5-1 and TRBJ2-3; the match to TRBD2 covers 15 bases. V lost 0 bases, J lost 3 bases, and 2 bases stayed unmatched. CDR1 is SGHRS, CDR2 YFSETQ, per germline. The CDR3 runs 17 residues. The CDR3 loop reads CASSLGGLAGGTDTQYF. The CDR3 coding sequence is TGCGCCAGCAGCTTGGGGGGACTAGCGGGGGGAACAGATACGCAGTATTTT.

This sequence joins TRBV7-3 and TRBJ1-5; D may be TRBD1 (5 bases). Germline V gene data show CDR1 as SGHTA and CDR2 as FQGTGA. V was pared by 0 bases and J by 6 bases, with 9 bases between. The CDR3 spans 14 residues. In DNA, the CDR3 is TGTGCCAGCAGCTTAACTGGGGGAGGTCAGCCCCAGCATTTT. This translates into CASSLTGGGQPQHF.

This chain joins TRBV7-9 and TRBJ1-5; perhaps TRBD1 as D (6 bases). Germline CDR1 and CDR2: SEHNR and FQNEAQ (reference sequence). The CDR3 runs 16 residues. Trimming took off 5 bases at V and 2 bases at J, with 16 bases between the two ends. The CDR3 DNA is TGTGCCAGCAGCCGGGGGGAGGGGGTTGGCAATCAGCCCCAGCATTTT. Translated, it gives CASSRGEGVGNQPQHF.

J is TRBJ2-5 and V is TRBV5-1; TRBD1 matches 8 bases. V shed 4 bases and J 5 bases; nucleotides not matched to a gene: 10. There are 15 residues in the CDR3. CDR1 is SGHRS, CDR2 YFSETQ, per germline. The CDR3 loop is CASSAPGGAEETQYF. The CDR3 DNA reads TGCGCCAGCAGCGCTCCAGGGGGCGCGGAGGAGACCCAGTACTTC.

This chain links TRBV5-1 with TRBJ2-3, with 11 bases aligning to TRBD2. The CDR3 runs 15 residues. With V trimmed by 4 bases and J by 2 bases, 3 bases remained unmatched. Germline V lookup: CDR1 SGHRS, CDR2 YFSETQ. CDR3 nucleotide sequence: TGCGCCAGCAGCATACTAGCGGGGGCCACAGATACGCAGTATTTT. Translating gives CASSILAGATDTQYF.

The chain links TRBV11-2 to TRBJ2-2; no clear D. Germline V gene sequence: CDR1 SGHAT, CDR2 FQNNGV. V was clipped by 4 bases and J by 5 bases, with 8 bases between them. The length of the CDR3 is 13 residues. CDR3 sequence reads: CASSYALTGELFF. The DNA for the CDR3 is TGTGCCAGCAGCTACGCCCTGACCGGGGAGCTGTTTTTT.

The V and J genes are TRBV27 and TRBJ2-3; D call uncertain. V was shortened by 6 bases and J by 3 bases, with 13 bases between the two germline ends. The CDR3 runs 14 residues. CDR1 and CDR2 from the germline V gene are MNHEY and SMNVEV (reference sequence). CDR3 bases: TGTGCCAGCAGCACCCTTGGATATACAGATACGCAGTATTTT. This codes for CASSTLGYTDTQYF.

The rearrangement links TRBV10-2 to TRBJ1-1, with 7 nucleotides matching TRBD1. Germline trimming cut 8 bases from V and 6 bases from J; bases unmatched to any gene: 12. CDR3 length: 14 amino acids. Germline CDR1 WSHSY, CDR2 SAAADI. The CDR3 sequence: CASRLTPTGSEAFF. The CDR3 DNA is TGCGCCAGCCGCCTTACCCCGACAGGGTCTGAAGCTTTCTTT.